This T cell receptor beta chain is from a study of T cell changes during pregnancy in multiple sclerosis. Produced via immunoSEQ multiplex PCR; TCRdb's table is partial and in-frame only. The sample lists 70,000 to 95,000 clones, almost 95% occurring once. The receptor comes from a female donor with multiple sclerosis, enrolled in a pregnancy study. This material consisted of peripheral blood, taken in the third trimester of pregnancy.

CDR3 sequence (DNA): TGTGCCAGCAGTGAATATGTGGGACAGGGGAACACTGAAGCTTTCTTT. It specifies CASSEYVGQGNTEAFF. The genes are TRBV25-1 and TRBJ1-1, with 9 positions matching TRBD1. The CDR3 contains 16 residues. Germline V gene data show CDR1 as MGHDK and CDR2 as SYGVNS. V lost 0 bases to trimming and J lost 1 base; unmatched junction nucleotides: 3.